A single sample is the source of the 6 T cell receptor beta chains below, sequenced in a study of blood T cell repertoires in COVID-19. The method was immunoSEQ multiplex PCR; TCRdb's version includes in-frame clones alone and lacks a portion of them. The data hold 170,000 or so clones, with more than 80% observed a single time. The specimen was PBMCs or T cells enriched from blood (not recorded which). The receptors here all came from a man in his forties who had recovered from COVID-19.

The V gene is TRBV7-8, the J gene TRBJ1-5, with D tentatively TRBD1 (5 bases). Germline-derived CDR1 and CDR2 are SGHVS and FQNEAQ. The CDR3 totals 15 residues. V lost 3 bases and J lost 1, with 10 bases in between. CDR3 loop: CASSLRRDSNQPQHF. CDR3 DNA sequence: TGTGCCAGCAGCTTGCGGCGGGACAGCAATCAGCCCCAGCATTTT.

J is TRBJ2-2 and V is TRBV15; weak D call: TRBD2 (6 bases). Trimming took off 0 bases at V and 5 bases at J, with 10 bases between the two ends. The CDR3 has 15 residues. The germline V gene has CDR1 LNHNV and CDR2 YYDKDF (reference sequence). This chain's CDR3 is CATSRERGWTGELFF. In DNA, the CDR3 is TGTGCCACCAGCAGAGAACGGGGGTGGACCGGGGAGCTGTTTTTT. The whole variable domain, remainder taken from reference TRBV15 and TRBJ2-2, is DAMVIQNPRYQVTQFGKPVTLSCSQTLNHNVMYWYQQKSSQAPKLLFHYYDKDFNNEADTPDNFQSRRPNTSFCFLDIRSPGLGDTAMYLCATSRERGWTGELFFGEGSRLTVL.

The CDR3 DNA reads TGTGCCAGTAGTATGGGCTCGCCCCAGCATTTT. It codes for CASSMGSPQHF. The chain combines TRBV19 with TRBJ1-5, with unresolved D. CDR3 length: 11 residues. CDR1 and CDR2 (germline): LNHDA, SQIVND (reference sequence). The ends were cut back, 3 bases at V and 9 bases at J, with 6 bases in the middle.

The J gene is TRBJ1-6, the V gene TRBV5-1, with TRBD1 identical over 7 bases. Per germline, CDR1 SGHRS and CDR2 YFSETQ. The CDR3 runs to 15 residues. V trimming: 2 bases; J trimming: 10 bases; junction bases outside the gene matches: 9. CDR3 coding DNA: TGCGCCAGCAGCTTAGGAACAGGGGAAGGGTCACCCCTCCACTTT. This gives the protein CASSLGTGEGSPLHF. The variable domain in full, with the rest retrieved from reference TRBV5-1 and TRBJ1-6, is KAGVTQTPRYLIKTRGQQVTLSCSPISGHRSVSWYQQTPGQGLQFLFEYFSETQRNKGNFPGRFSGRQFSNSRSEMNVSTLELGDSALYLCASSLGTGEGSPLHFGNGTRLTVT.

The chain has TRBV5-1 and TRBJ1-4, with TRBD1 matching over 8 bases. With V trimmed by 4 bases and J by 6 bases, 8 bases remained unmatched. The germline V gene encodes CDR1 SGHRS and CDR2 YFSETQ. The CDR3 extends over 15 amino acids. The CDR3 loop is CASSPGGRGDEKLFF. CDR3 in DNA: TGCGCCAGCAGCCCAGGGGGCCGAGGGGATGAAAAACTGTTTTTT.

The chain has TRBV18 and TRBJ1-4, with 10 positions matching TRBD1. The ends lost 6 bases at V and 8 bases at J; junction bases unmatched: 12. Germline V CDR1 and CDR2: KGHSH, LQKENI. This CDR3 has 16 amino acids. CDR3 DNA: TGTGCCAGCTCTCCTTCTATGGGACAGGGGCCGGAAAAACTGTTTTTT. Amino acid sequence: CASSPSMGQGPEKLFF.